This TCR beta chain was sequenced in a study of cytomegalovirus exposure and HLA in healthy donors. This clone was seen just once. This CDR3 has 15 amino acids. The V and J ends lost 3 bases and 4 bases, in that order; junction bases with no gene match: 3. Germline CDR1 is LNHDA and CDR2 is SQIVND (reference sequence). Amplification used 60 Vbeta primers and 13 Jbeta primers. Profiled with immunoSEQ multiplex PCR; TCRdb holds only in-frame clones, not every one. This repertoire shows fewer than 250,000 clones, over 80% found once; its top ten account for approximately 6.5%. The sequence was collected from a man in his forties or fifties in good health and CMV-seropositive. The J gene is TRBJ2-1, the V gene TRBV19; 10 bases line up with TRBD2. The source material was PBMCs. DNA for the CDR3: TGTGCCAGTAGTATGGGTAGCGGGAGGTACAATGAGCAGTTCTTC. Its protein product is CASSMGSGRYNEQFF.